The T cell receptor (beta chain) described here comes from a study of blood T cell repertoires in COVID-19. Sequencing used immunoSEQ multiplex PCR; TCRdb keeps in-frame clones, though not all of them. The data show over 150,000 clones, approximately 85% seen once. There are 15 residues in the CDR3. Germline V gene sequence: CDR1 SGHNT, CDR2 YENEEA. V lost 5 bases, J lost 3 bases, and 8 bases stayed unmatched. Sequencing was done on a sample of PBMCs or T cells enriched from blood (not recorded which). The chain employs TRBV11-3 and TRBJ2-3; 7 nucleotides line up with TRBD1. This receptor was obtained from a middle-aged man who had recovered from COVID-19. CDR3 sequence (DNA): TGTGCCAGCAGCCCAGGGGCAGGGGGTACAGATACGCAGTATTTT. Protein product: CASSPGAGGTDTQYF.